The TCR beta chain under discussion was sequenced for a study of cytomegalovirus exposure and HLA in healthy donors. Study context: The Caucasian-associated ancestry cluster contained about four fifths of the approximately 390 genotyped donors.

Primers: 60 Vbeta forward and 13 Jbeta reverse. Sequenced by immunoSEQ multiplex PCR; TCRdb stores in-frame clones only, minus some. The table shows about 190,000 clones, with roughly four fifths occurring only once. Per the germline V gene, CDR1 is MDHEN and CDR2 is SYDVKM. CDR3 size: 17 residues. Trimming removed 4 bases from V and 2 bases from J; junction bases left unmatched: 13. The TCR comes from a young woman in good health and CMV-seropositive. The chain recombines TRBV28 with TRBJ2-7; 8 bases agree with TRBD2. The sequencing sample was made of PBMCs. CDR3 in DNA: TGTGCCAGCAGTTCCGCCAGCCCGACTAGCGTTACCTACGAGCAGTACTTC. Translating gives CASSSASPTSVTYEQYF.